This T cell receptor (beta chain) was profiled in a study of T cell repertoires in cytomegalovirus infection. Study-level information: Recently described HLA-C-restricted plus well-studied HLA-B-restricted CMV epitopes were used.

This clonotype was seen a handful of times. Antigen unknown. TCRdb called the reads again in MiXCR, with one record for every CDR3 protein. This sample yields approximately 990,000 distinct CDR3 sequences, of which approximately 31% are seen a single time; about an eighth belongs to the top ten. The CDR3 length is 15 residues. After removal of 4 bases from V and 1 base from J, the junction contained 5 bases not matched to a gene. Germline CDR1 is MNHEY and CDR2 is SVGAGI. The source was cultured CD8+ T cells from PBMCs, collected from culture after CMV antigen stimulation. The TCR comes from a human donor in good health (CMV status not recorded). Some clones in this sample may be carry-over from other donors' samples. The V gene is TRBV6-5, the J gene TRBJ1-1, with 8 bases fitting TRBD1. The CDR3: CASSSGQVENTEAFF. CDR3 bases: TGTGCCAGCAGTTCGGGACAGGTGGAGAACACTGAAGCTTTCTTT.